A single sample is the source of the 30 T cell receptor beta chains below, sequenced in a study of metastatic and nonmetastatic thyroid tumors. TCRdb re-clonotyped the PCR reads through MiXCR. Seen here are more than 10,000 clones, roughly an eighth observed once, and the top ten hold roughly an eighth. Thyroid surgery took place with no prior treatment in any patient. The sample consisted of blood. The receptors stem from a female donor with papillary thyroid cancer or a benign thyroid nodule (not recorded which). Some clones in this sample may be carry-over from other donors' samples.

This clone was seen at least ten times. CDR3 in amino acids: CASGPGERANEQFF. The DNA of the CDR3 is TGTGCCAGCGGGCCGGGAGAGAGGGCGAATGAGCAGTTCTTC. V gene TRBV9 combines with J gene TRBJ2-1, with D tentatively TRBD2 (6 bases). The V end was cut by 7 bases, the J end by 7 bases, with 18 bases between. Germline V gives CDR1 SGDLS, CDR2 YYNGEE. The CDR3 runs 14 residues.

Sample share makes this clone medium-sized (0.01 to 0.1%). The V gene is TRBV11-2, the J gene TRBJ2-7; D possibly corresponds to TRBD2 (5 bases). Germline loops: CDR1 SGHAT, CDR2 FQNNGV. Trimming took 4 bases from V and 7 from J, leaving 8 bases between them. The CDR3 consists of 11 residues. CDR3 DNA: TGTGCCAGCAGCTCCTGGGAGGAGCAGTACTTC. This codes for CASSSWEEQYF.

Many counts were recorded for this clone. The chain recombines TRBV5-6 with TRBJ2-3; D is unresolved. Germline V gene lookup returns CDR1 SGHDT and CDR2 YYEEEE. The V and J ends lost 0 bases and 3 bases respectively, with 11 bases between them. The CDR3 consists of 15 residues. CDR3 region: CASSLGVWQTDTQYF. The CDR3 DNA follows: TGTGCCAGCAGCTTGGGAGTCTGGCAGACAGATACGCAGTATTTT.

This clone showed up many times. CDR3 sequence: CASSLEFRANYGYTF. As DNA, the CDR3 is TGCGCCAGCAGCTTGGAATTCAGGGCTAACTATGGCTACACCTTC. V gene TRBV5-1 combines with J gene TRBJ1-2; a weak D match, TRBD1 (5 bases). CDR3 size: 15 residues. V was clipped by 0 bases and J by 0 bases, with 9 bases between them. From germline, CDR1 is SGHRS and CDR2 YFSETQ.

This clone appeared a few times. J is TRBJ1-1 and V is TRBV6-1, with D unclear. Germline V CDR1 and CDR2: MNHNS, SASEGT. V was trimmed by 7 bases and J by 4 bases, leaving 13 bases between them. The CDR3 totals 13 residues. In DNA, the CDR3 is TGTGCCAGCACCCACGGGCAGGCCACTGAAGCTTTCTTT. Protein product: CASTHGQATEAFF.

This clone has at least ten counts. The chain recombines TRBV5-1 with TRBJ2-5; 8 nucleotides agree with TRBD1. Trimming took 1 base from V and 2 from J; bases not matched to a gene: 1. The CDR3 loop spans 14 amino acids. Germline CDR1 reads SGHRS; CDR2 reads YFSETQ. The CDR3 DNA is TGCGCCAGCAGCTTGTGGACAGGGCAAGAGACCCAGTACTTC. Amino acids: CASSLWTGQETQYF. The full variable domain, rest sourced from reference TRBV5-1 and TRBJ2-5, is KAGVTQTPRYLIKTRGQQVTLSCSPISGHRSVSWYQQTPGQGLQFLFEYFSETQRNKGNFPGRFSGRQFSNSRSEMNVSTLELGDSALYLCASSLWTGQETQYFGPGTRLLVL.

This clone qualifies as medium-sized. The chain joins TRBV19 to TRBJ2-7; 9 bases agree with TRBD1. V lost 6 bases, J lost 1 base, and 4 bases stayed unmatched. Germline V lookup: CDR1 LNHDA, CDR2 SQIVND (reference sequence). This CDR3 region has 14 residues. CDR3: CASSSTGGSYEQYF. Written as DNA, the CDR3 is TGTGCCAGTAGCTCGACAGGGGGTTCCTACGAGCAGTACTTC. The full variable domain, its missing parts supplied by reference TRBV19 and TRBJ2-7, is DGGITQSPKYLFRKEGQNVTLSCEQNLNHDAMYWYRQDPGQGLRLIYYSQIVNDFQKGDIAEGYSVSREKKESFPLTVTSAQKNPTAFYLCASSSTGGSYEQYFGPGTRLTVT.

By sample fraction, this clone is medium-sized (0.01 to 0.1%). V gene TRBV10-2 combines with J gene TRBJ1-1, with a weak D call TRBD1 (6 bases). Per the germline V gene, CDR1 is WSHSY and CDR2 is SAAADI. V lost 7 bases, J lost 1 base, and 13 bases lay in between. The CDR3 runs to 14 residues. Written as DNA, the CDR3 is TGCGCCAGCACCCTAGGGGGTTGGAACACTGAAGCTTTCTTT. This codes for CASTLGGWNTEAFF.

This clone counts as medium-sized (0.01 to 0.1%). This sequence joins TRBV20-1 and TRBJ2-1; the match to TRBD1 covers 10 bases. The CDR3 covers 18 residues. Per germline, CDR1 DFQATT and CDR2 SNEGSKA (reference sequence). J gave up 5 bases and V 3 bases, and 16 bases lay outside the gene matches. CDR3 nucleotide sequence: TGCAGTGCTAGTGGGGGGGGCGTAGGGGACAGGGGAAACAATGAGCAGTTCTTC. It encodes CSASGGGVGDRGNNEQFF.

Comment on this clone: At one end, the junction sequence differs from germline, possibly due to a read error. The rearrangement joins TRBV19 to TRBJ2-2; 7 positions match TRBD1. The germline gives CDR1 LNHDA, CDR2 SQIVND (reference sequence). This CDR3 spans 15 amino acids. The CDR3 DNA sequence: TGTGCCAGTAGAAGGGGGCAAGGAGTAACCGGGGAGCTATCTTTT. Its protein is CASRRGQGVTGELSF.

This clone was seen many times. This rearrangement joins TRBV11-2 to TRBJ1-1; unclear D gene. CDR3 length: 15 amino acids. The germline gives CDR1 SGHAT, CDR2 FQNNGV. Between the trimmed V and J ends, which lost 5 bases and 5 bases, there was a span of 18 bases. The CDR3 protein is CASSPFPGGKTEAFF. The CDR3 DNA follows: TGTGCCAGCAGCCCATTCCCGGGAGGGAAAACTGAAGCTTTCTTT.

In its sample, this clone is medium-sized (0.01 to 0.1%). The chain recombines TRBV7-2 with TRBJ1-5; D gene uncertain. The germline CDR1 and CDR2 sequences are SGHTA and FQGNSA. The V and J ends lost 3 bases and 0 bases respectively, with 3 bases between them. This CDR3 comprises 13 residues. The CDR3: CASSLDSNQPQHF. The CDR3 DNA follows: TGTGCCAGCAGCTTGGATAGCAATCAGCCCCAGCATTTT.

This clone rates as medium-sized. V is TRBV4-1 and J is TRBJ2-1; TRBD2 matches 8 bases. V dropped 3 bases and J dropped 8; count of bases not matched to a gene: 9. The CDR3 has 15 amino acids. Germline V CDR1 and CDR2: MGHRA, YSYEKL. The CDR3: CASSHSGGALDEQFF. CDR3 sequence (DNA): TGCGCCAGCAGCCATTCGGGGGGGGCCTTGGATGAGCAGTTCTTC.

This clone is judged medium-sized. CDR3 sequence reads: CASNFRDTGELFF. The CDR3 DNA reads as TGTGCCAGCAATTTCAGGGACACCGGGGAGCTGTTTTTT. This sequence joins TRBV2 and TRBJ2-2; TRBD1 is a possible D gene (5 bases). Per the germline V gene, CDR1 is SNHLY and CDR2 is FYNNEI. CDR3 length: 13 amino acids. Trimming stripped 7 bases from V and 3 bases from J, with 9 bases between.

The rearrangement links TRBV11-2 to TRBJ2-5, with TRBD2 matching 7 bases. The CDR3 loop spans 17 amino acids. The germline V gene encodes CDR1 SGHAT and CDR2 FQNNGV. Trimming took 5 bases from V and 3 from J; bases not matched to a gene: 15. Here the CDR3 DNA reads TGTGCCAGCAGCCCACAGTTCGGGCGGGGGAAGAAAGAGACCCAGTACTTC. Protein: CASSPQFGRGKKETQYF. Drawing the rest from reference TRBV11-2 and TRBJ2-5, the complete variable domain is EAGVAQSPRYKIIEKRQSVAFWCNPISGHATLYWYQQILGQGPKLLIQFQNNGVVDDSQLPKDRFSAERLKGVDSTLKIQPAKLEDSAVYLCASSPQFGRGKKETQYFGPGTRLLVL.

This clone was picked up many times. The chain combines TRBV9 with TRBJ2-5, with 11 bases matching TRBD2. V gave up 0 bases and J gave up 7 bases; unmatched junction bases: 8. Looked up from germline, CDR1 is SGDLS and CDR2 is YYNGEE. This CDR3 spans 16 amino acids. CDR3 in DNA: TGTGCCAGCAGCGTAGCTCCTAGCGGGGGGTTCGGGACCCAGTACTTC. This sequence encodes CASSVAPSGGFGTQYF.

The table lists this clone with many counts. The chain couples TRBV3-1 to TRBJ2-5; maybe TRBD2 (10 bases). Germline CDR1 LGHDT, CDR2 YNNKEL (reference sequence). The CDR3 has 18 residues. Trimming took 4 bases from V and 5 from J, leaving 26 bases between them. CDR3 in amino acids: CASSPDRGVASGSETQYF. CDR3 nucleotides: TGTGCCAGCAGCCCCGACAGGGGGGTGGCTAGCGGGAGCGAGACCCAGTACTTC.

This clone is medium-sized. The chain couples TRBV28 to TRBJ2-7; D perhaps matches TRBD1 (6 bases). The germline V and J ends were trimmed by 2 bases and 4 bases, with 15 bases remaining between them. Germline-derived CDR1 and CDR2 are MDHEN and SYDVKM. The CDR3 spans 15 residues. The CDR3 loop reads CASSLGTRGGYEQYF. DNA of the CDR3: TGTGCCAGCAGTTTAGGGACCAGGGGCGGGTACGAGCAGTACTTC. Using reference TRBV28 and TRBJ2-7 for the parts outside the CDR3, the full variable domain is DVKVTQSSRYLVKRTGEKVFLECVQDMDHENMFWYRQDPGLGLRLIYFSYDVKMKEKGDIPEGYSVSREKKERFSLILESASTNQTSMYLCASSLGTRGGYEQYFGPGTRLTVT.

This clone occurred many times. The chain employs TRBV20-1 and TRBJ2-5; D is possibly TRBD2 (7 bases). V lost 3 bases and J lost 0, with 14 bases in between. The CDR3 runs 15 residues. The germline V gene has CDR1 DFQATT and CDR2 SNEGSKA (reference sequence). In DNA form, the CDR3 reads TGCAGTGCTAGGGCAGGGAGGGGGGACCAAGAGACCCAGTACTTC. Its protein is CSARAGRGDQETQYF.

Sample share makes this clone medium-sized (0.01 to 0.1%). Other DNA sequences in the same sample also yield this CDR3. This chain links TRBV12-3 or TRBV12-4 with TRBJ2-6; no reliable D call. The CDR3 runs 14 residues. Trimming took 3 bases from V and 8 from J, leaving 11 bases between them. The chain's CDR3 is CASSLALGSNVLTF. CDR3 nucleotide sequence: TGTGCCAGCAGTTTGGCTCTGGGCTCCAACGTCCTGACTTTC.

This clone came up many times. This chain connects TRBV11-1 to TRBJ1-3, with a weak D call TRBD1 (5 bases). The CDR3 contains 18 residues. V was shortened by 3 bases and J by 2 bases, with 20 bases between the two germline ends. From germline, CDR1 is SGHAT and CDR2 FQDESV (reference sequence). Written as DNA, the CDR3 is TGTGCCAGCAGCTTCTTTTCCCCGTCTGTGGACACTGGAAACACCATATATTTT. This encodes CASSFFSPSVDTGNTIYF.

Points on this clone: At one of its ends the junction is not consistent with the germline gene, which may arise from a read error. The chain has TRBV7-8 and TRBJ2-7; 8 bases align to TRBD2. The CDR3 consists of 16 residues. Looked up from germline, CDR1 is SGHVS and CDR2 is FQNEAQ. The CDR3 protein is CASSLREGSKPYEQCF. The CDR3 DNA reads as TGTGCCAGCAGCTTACGGGAGGGTTCCAAGCCCTACGAGCAGTGCTTC.

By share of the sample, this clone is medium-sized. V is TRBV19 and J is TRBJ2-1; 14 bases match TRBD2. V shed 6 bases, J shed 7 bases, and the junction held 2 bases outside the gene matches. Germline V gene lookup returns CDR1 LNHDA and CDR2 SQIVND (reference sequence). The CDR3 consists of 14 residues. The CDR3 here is CASRGTSGSNEQFF. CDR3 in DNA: TGTGCCAGTAGGGGGACTAGCGGGAGTAATGAGCAGTTCTTC.

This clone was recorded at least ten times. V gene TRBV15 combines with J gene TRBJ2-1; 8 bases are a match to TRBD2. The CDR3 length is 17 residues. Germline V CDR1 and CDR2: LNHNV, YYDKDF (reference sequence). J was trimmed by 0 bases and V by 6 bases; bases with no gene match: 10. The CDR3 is CATRSFQRGSSYNEQFF. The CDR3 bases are TGTGCCACCAGAAGCTTCCAGCGGGGGAGCTCCTACAATGAGCAGTTCTTC.

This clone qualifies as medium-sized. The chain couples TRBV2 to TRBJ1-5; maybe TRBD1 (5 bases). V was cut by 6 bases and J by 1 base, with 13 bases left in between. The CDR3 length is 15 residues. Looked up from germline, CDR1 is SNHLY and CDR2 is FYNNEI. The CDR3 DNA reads TGTGCCAGCAGCGGCACCGGGGGAAGCAATCAGCCCCAGCATTTT. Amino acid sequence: CASSGTGGSNQPQHF.

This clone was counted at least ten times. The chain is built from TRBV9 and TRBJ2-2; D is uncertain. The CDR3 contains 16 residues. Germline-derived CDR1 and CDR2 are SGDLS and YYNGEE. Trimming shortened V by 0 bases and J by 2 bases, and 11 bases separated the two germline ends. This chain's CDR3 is CASSVEGSRNTGELFF. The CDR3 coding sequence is TGTGCCAGCAGCGTAGAAGGGTCCAGAAACACCGGGGAGCTGTTTTTT.

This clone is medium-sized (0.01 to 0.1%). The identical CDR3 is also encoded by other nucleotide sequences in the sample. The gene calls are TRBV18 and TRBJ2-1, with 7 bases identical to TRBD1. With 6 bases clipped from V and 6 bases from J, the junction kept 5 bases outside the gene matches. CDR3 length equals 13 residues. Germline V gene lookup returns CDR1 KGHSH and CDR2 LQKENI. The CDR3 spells CASSSNRGNEQFF. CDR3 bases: TGTGCCAGCTCGTCCAACAGGGGCAATGAGCAGTTCTTC.

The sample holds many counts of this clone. CDR3 sequence (DNA): TGTGCCAGCAGCACAGGACTAGCGGGATTCGCCAATGAGCAGTTCTTC. Translated: CASSTGLAGFANEQFF. This sequence joins TRBV5-5 and TRBJ2-1, with 12 bases matching TRBD2. Germline assignment: CDR1 SGHKS and CDR2 YYEKEE (reference sequence). CDR3 length: 16 amino acids. Unmatched junction bases numbered 8, after V lost 4 bases and J lost 6 bases.

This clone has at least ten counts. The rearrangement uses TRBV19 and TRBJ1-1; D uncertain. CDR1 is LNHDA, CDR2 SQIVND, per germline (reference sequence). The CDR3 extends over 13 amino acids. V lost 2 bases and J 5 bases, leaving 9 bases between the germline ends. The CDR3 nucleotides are TGTGCCAGTAGTATAAGTAGGAGTACTGAAGCTTTCTTT. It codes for CASSISRSTEAFF.

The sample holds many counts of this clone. The CDR3 DNA is TGCGCCAGCAGCCCGGGGGGCGGACACATGAACACTGAAGCTTTCTTT. Encoded protein: CASSPGGGHMNTEAFF. J is TRBJ1-1 and V is TRBV4-1; weak D call: TRBD1 (6 bases). Germline CDR1 is MGHRA and CDR2 is YSYEKL. The CDR3 is made up of 16 amino acids. Between the trimmed V and J ends, which lost 4 bases and 0 bases, there was a span of 15 bases.